This T cell receptor (beta chain) was recorded in a study of blood T cells in healthy people across ages. Donation came from healthy Caucasian individuals in Russia who were aged 6 to 90. Study-wide findings and caveats: Unsorted PBMC material precluded a definitive naive versus antigen-experienced comparison.

It was with a sample-barcoded 5' primer and a J-beta primer mix that a second PCR of about 7 to 12 cycles was run. TCRdb used MiXCR to reprocess the 5' RACE reads, holding one entry per CDR3 protein. The sample lists 850,000 or so distinct CDR3 sequences, under 30% occurring once. Germline CDR1 reads SGHTA; CDR2 reads FQGNSA. The CDR3 covers 16 residues. Trimming stripped 5 bases from V and 3 bases from J, with 17 bases between. This clonotype came up a few times. Its antigen is not identified. The sequenced material came from blood. The sequence was collected from a woman at least 80 years old in good health. V and J are TRBV7-2 and TRBJ1-5; D perhaps matches TRBD1 (5 bases). This CDR3 reads CASSPHTGVVNQPQHF. The CDR3 DNA is TGTGCCAGCAGCCCCCATACGGGGGTTGTCAATCAGCCCCAGCATTTT.